This T cell receptor (beta chain) was found in a study of cytomegalovirus exposure and HLA in healthy donors. Study-level information: Sequencing of 150 million to 200 million T cells in an earlier analysis found around 120 million unique TCR beta sequences. Inside one of the first data releases sat around 86 million unique TCRs taken from HLA-typed donors. Study-wide findings and caveats: In a later analysis, TCR beta V- and J-gene trimming was associated with a missense DCLRE1C variant. A previous analysis found most TCR beta V segments productive roughly 87% or roughly 30% of the time.

The CDR3 is made up of 11 amino acids. V lost 6 bases to trimming and J lost 5 bases, with 5 bases between them. The V gene's germline CDR1 is SEHNR and CDR2 FQNEAQ (reference sequence). The PCR used 60 Vbeta and 13 Jbeta primers. Libraries were prepared by immunoSEQ multiplex PCR; TCRdb keeps only in-frame clonotypes and omits some of them. The data hold about 140,000 clones, with approximately 76% observed a single time. In regard to this clone: The target antigen is unknown.

The J gene is TRBJ2-1, the V gene TRBV7-9; D not certain. The TCR comes from a man between 35 and 55 years old in good health and CMV-seronegative. What was sequenced was PBMCs. The DNA for the CDR3 is TGTGCCAGCAGATCAAACAATGAGCAGTTCTTC. It translates to CASRSNNEQFF.